The 7 T cell receptor beta chains in this list originate from one sample, sequenced in a study of identical twins. TCRdb independently ran MiXCR on the 5' RACE reads; one entry per CDR3 protein. The table has approximately 700,000 distinct CDR3 sequences, 6.1% seen once. The specimen was naive T cells sorted from blood. These receptors all come from a man between 18 and 29 years old in good health.

This clonotype occurred many times. The gene calls are TRBV5-6 and TRBJ2-2; D not resolved. CDR1 SGHDT and CDR2 YYEEEE come from the germline V gene. This CDR3 has 14 amino acids. V was shortened by 4 bases and J by 7 bases, with 14 bases between the two germline ends. The CDR3 nucleotides are TGTGCCAGCAGCCACCCCTTGTCAGACGGGGAGCTGTTTTTT. This codes for CASSHPLSDGELFF.

Notes on this clonotype: A much larger clonotype is one base distant, so this may be a read error. The chain recombines TRBV5-1 with TRBJ2-2; D is ambiguous. Deletions cut 4 bases from V and 5 bases from J, with 6 bases between. The CDR3 is made up of 12 amino acids. Germline CDR1 is SGHRS and CDR2 is YFSETQ. The CDR3 DNA reads as TGCGCCAGCAGCATGGGGACCGGGGAGCTGTTTTTT. It yields the protein CASSMGTGELFF. The variable domain in full, with the rest retrieved from reference TRBV5-1 and TRBJ2-2, is KAGVTQTPRYLIKTRGQQVTLSCSPISGHRSVSWYQQTPGQGLQFLFEYFSETQRNKGNFPGRFSGRQFSNSRSEMNVSTLELGDSALYLCASSMGTGELFFGEGSRLTVL.

There are a few counts of this clonotype. The chain employs TRBV11-1 and TRBJ2-1, with TRBD2 matching over 15 bases. V lost 5 bases, J lost 0 bases, and 5 bases stayed unmatched. Per germline, CDR1 SGHAT and CDR2 FQDESV (reference sequence). The CDR3 contains 18 residues. The DNA of the CDR3 is TGTGCCAGCAGCCCTGGGACTAGCGGGAGGAACTCCTACAATGAGCAGTTCTTC. It encodes CASSPGTSGRNSYNEQFF.

This clonotype has at least ten counts. The chain links TRBV28 to TRBJ2-1; 11 bases fit TRBD2. CDR1 and CDR2 (germline): MDHEN, SYDVKM. Unmatched junction bases numbered 5, after V lost 5 bases and J lost 2 bases. This CDR3 contains 16 residues. CDR3 region: CASSELAGVTYNEQFF. In DNA, the CDR3 is TGTGCCAGCAGTGAACTAGCGGGAGTAACCTACAATGAGCAGTTCTTC.

This clonotype has a count of ten or more. This chain links TRBV10-3 with TRBJ1-1; D is possibly TRBD1 (6 bases). The length of the CDR3 is 13 residues. V was clipped by 6 bases and J by 2 bases, with 10 bases between them. Germline CDR1 and CDR2: ENHRY and SYGVKD. The CDR3 spells CAISFRGNTEAFF. CDR3 coding DNA: TGTGCCATCAGCTTCAGGGGTAACACTGAAGCTTTCTTT.

A word on this clonotype: This could be a read error, since a much larger clone is one nucleotide away. V usage is TRBV27 and J usage is TRBJ2-5; D not certain. V was trimmed by 6 bases and J by 9 bases, leaving 11 bases between them. Germline values: CDR1 MNHEY, CDR2 SMNVEV (reference sequence). The CDR3 runs to 11 residues. CDR3 DNA: TGTGCCAGCAGAAGTCTGCAGGCCCAGTACTTC. It specifies CASRSLQAQYF.

This clonotype was observed at least ten times. The chain employs TRBV12-3 or TRBV12-4 and TRBJ2-5, with TRBD2 matching 8 bases. The length of the CDR3 is 14 residues. V shed 2 bases and J 7 bases; nucleotides not matched to a gene: 6. The CDR3 DNA sequence: TGTGCCAGCAGTTTACGGACTAGCCCTCGGACCCAGTACTTC. The encoded protein is CASSLRTSPRTQYF.